This TCR beta chain was recorded in a study of T cell responses to AZD1222 COVID-19 vaccine (dated by TCRdb to about 2021). General notes on the study: Because spike-specific TCR depth and breadth did not differ between the two schedules, AZD1222 recipients who got a second dose at roughly 4 weeks were pooled with those who got a second dose at roughly 12 weeks. Trial participants were enrolled by age into subgroups of 18-55, 56-69 and 70-plus years, and around 150, 28 and 57 TCR-sequenced participants, respectively, were included in these subgroups. TCR sequencing covered 233 trial participants: 200 to 210 given two doses of AZD1222 and about 26 given two doses of MenACWY control vaccine.

With regard to this clone: Its antigen is still unknown. Base qualities are not at hand, and no much larger clone is one base apart.

Summary of the overall study and its limitations: Conclusions about previously exposed vaccinees were limited because only a handful of AZD1222 recipients were SARS-CoV-2 seropositive at baseline. In the small 56-69-year group, the increase in depth fell short of significance, most likely because of low power. The whole spike protein was spanned by vaccine-associated CD4 TCRs, and dominant responses were seen in regions 160-218 and 743-854. Nearly half of unique spike-specific TCRs reportedly recognized epitopes outside regions mutated in the B.1.351 and B.1.1.7 variants. Most participants were white British and females outnumbered males, and the authors suggested that clonal diversity may have been underestimated. Because no day 14 peak-response samples were available, repertoires were characterized only after the peak T cell response. Spike-specific TCR breadth and depth rose significantly after two AZD1222 doses compared with day 0 and with MenACWY recipients.

Trimming leaves V shorter by 8 bases and J shorter by 7 bases, with the junction holding 6 bases beyond the gene matches. Taken from the germline V gene, the CDR1 and CDR2 loops are SNHLY and FYNNEI. The CDR3 runs 15 residues from the cysteine to the phenylalanine. Just CDR3 DNA is preserved here, 45 bases in frame from base 1. Interpreted using the paper, the time point label stands for: baseline before first vaccination. The vaccinee samples were drawn from two UK trials, COV001 and COV002, one of which was a single-blind randomized controlled phase 2/3 trial testing AZD1222 (ChAdOx1 nCoV-19) in healthy adults. For TCRbeta chain sequencing, PBMC samples from trial participants were taken at day 0 and at day 28 after the second dose. The CDR3 regions of human TCRbeta chains were analyzed by immunosequencing. Turning to the authors' computational methods: TCRs in the repertoires were compared against a reference library of SARS-CoV-2-specific TCRs that had been generated with the MIRA antigen-specificity platform. Breadth meant the fraction of unique TCRs that were SARS-CoV-2-associated, whereas depth meant the fraction of total T cells that were SARS-CoV-2-associated. Each spike-specific TCR was assigned to its reactive spike region and to a CD4 or CD8 class using the MIRA data. Log10-transformed breadth and depth values were compared by one-way ANOVA with Sidak's multiple comparisons tests. Drawn from immuneACCESS, this table holds only the in-frame rearrangements with V and J called that TCRdb kept. Clones are partly lost; checked studies trace under half to an unresolved V gene and leave the rest unexplained. Clone size and V and J calls were adopted from that table, with D and trimming inferred from the DNA. In this sample the table shows under 300,000 clones, approximately 95% of which occur a single time. The ten largest clones represent around 0.58% of the sample.

The sequence derives from an adult in good health. The sequence links TRBV2 to TRBJ2-3, with 16 bases in between that match TRBD2. Sequencing used peripheral blood, obtained on day 0 of AZD1222 vaccination. The CDR3 region reads CASRGTSGRANTQYF. The DNA is TGTGCCAGCCGCGGGACTAGCGGGAGGGCAAATACGCAGTATTTT.